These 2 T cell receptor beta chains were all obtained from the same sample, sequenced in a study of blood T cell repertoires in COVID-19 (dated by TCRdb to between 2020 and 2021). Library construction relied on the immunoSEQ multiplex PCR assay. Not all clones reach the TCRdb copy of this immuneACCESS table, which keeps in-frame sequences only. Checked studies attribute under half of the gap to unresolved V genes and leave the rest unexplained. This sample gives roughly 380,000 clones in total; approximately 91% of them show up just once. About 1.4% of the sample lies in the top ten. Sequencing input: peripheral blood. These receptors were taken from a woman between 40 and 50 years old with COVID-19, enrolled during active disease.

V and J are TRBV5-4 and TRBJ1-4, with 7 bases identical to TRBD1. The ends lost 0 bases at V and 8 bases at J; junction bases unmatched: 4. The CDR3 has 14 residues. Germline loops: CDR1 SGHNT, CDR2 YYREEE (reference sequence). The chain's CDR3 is CASSLGQGREKLFF. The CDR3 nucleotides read TGTGCCAGCAGCTTGGGACAGGGTAGAGAAAAACTGTTTTTT.

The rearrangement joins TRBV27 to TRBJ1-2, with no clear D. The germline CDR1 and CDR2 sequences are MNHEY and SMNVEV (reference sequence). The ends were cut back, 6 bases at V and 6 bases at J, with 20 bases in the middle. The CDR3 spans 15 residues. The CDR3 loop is CASRPSGGKSDGYTF. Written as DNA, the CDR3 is TGTGCCAGCAGACCGTCGGGAGGGAAAAGTGATGGCTACACCTTC.